These 5 T cell receptor beta chains share one sample of origin, sequenced in a study of identifying expanded T cells in peripheral blood. The assay was immunoSEQ multiplex PCR, and TCRdb's table has in-frame clones only and misses some. Here the sample spans about 94,000 clones, 88% being singletons. Sequencing was done on a sample of blood. These receptor sequences come from a person aged 18 to 75 in good health.

This clone was recorded once. The chain employs TRBV5-5 and TRBJ1-1, with TRBD1 matching 8 bases. Germline CDR1 and CDR2: SGHKS and YYEKEE (reference sequence). V was clipped by 2 bases and J by 5 bases; unmatched bases: 2. CDR3 length: 13 amino acids. The CDR3 here is CASSLTGGTEAFF. In nucleotides, the CDR3 is TGTGCCAGCAGCTTAACAGGGGGGACTGAAGCTTTCTTT.

This clone has more than one count but fewer than ten. The chain combines TRBV5-6 with TRBJ2-7, with D uncertain. This CDR3 spans 14 amino acids. The germline gives CDR1 SGHDT, CDR2 YYEEEE. V lost 0 bases and J 2 bases, leaving 9 bases between the germline ends. The CDR3, as DNA: TGTGCCAGCAGCTTGGGGATGCGCCCCTACGAGCAGTACTTC. Amino acid sequence: CASSLGMRPYEQYF.

The chain employs TRBV5-1 and TRBJ2-1; D call uncertain. CDR1 is SGHRS and CDR2 is YFSETQ in the germline V gene. This CDR3 is built from 15 residues. Trimming took off 0 bases at V and 8 bases at J, with 15 bases between the two ends. CDR3 residues: CASSLGGGSNDEQFF. In DNA form, the CDR3 reads TGCGCCAGCAGCTTGGGGGGTGGGTCAAATGATGAGCAGTTCTTC.

The V and J genes are TRBV9 and TRBJ1-4; 7 bases are a match to TRBD1. CDR1 SGDLS and CDR2 YYNGEE come from the germline V gene. The CDR3 loop spans 15 amino acids. J lost 8 bases, V lost 0 bases, and 7 bases had no gene match. CDR3 protein: CASSVGWQGGEKLFF. The CDR3, as DNA: TGTGCCAGCAGCGTAGGATGGCAGGGGGGAGAAAAACTGTTTTTT.

The J gene is TRBJ2-1, the V gene TRBV5-1; TRBD1 matches 10 bases. From germline, CDR1 is SGHRS and CDR2 YFSETQ. The CDR3 sequence is 15 residues long. Germline trimming cut 4 bases from V and 7 bases from J; bases unmatched to any gene: 8. The CDR3 coding sequence is TGCGCCAGCAGCCAAGGGACAGGGGTAAAGAATGAGCAGTTCTTC. This gives the protein CASSQGTGVKNEQFF.